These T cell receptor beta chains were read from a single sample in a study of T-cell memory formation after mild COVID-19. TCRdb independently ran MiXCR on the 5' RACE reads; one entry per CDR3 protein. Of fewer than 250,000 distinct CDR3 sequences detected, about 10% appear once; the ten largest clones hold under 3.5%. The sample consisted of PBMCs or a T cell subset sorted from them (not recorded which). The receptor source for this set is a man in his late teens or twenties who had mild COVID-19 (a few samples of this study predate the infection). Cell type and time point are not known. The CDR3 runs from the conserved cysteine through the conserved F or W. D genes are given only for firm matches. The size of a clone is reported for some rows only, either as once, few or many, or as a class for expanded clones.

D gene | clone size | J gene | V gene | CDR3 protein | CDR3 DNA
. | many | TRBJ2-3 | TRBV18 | CASSPGSADTQYF | TGTGCCAGCTCACCCGGCTCGGCAGATACGCAGTATTTT
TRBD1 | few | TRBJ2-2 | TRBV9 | CASSVVTGDTGELFF | TGTGCCAGCAGCGTCGTGACAGGGGACACCGGGGAGCTGTTTTTT
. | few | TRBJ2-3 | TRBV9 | CASSVVPGTDTQYF | TGTGCCAGCAGCGTAGTTCCCGGGACAGATACGCAGTATTTT
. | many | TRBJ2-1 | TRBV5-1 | CASSLGLSNEQFF | TGCGCCAGCAGCTTGGGTCTTAGTAATGAGCAGTTCTTC
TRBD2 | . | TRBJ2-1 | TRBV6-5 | CASSHPASGGDHPYYNEQFF | TGTGCCAGCAGCCACCCAGCTAGCGGGGGGGACCACCCCTATTACAATGAGCAGTTCTTC
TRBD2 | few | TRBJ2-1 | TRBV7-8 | CASRTDGTSIYNEQFF | TGTGCCAGCAGGACGGACGGGACTAGTATCTACAATGAGCAGTTCTTC
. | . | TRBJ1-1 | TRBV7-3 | CASSLMGANTEAFF | TGTGCCAGCAGCTTAATGGGTGCGAACACTGAAGCTTTCTTT
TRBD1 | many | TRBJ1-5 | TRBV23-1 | CASSHPDRGPGPQHF | TGCGCCAGCAGTCACCCGGACAGGGGTCCAGGCCCCCAGCATTTT
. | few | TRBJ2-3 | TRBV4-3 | CASSQEGDTQYF | TGCGCCAGCAGCCAAGAGGGCGATACGCAGTATTTT
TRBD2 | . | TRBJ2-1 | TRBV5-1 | CASSYLRGDNEQFF | TGCGCCAGCAGCTATCTCCGGGGGGACAATGAGCAGTTCTTC
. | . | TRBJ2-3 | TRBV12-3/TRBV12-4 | CANGETLRTDTQYF | TGTGCCAACGGGGAGACACTACGCACAGATACGCAGTATTTT
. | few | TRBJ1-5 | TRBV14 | CASSHYGRINQPQHF | TGTGCCAGCAGCCACTACGGACGGATCAATCAGCCCCAGCATTTT
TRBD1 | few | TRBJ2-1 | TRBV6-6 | CASSWAPGQGSEQFF | TGTGCCAGCAGTTGGGCTCCGGGACAGGGAAGTGAGCAGTTCTTC
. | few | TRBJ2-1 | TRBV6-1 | CASIITGANEQFF | TGTGCCAGCATCATAACGGGGGCGAATGAGCAGTTCTTC
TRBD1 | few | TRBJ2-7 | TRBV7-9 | CASSVRQGSHEQYF | TGTGCCAGCAGCGTCCGACAGGGGAGTCACGAGCAGTACTTC
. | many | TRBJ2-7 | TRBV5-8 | CASRNQGEQYF | TGTGCCAGCAGGAACCAGGGCGAGCAGTACTTC
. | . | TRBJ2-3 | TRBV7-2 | CASRGGGNTDTQYF | TGTGCCAGCCGAGGGGGGGGAAACACAGATACGCAGTATTTT
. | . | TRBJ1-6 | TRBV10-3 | CAMGDTYNSPLHF | TGTGCCATGGGGGACACTTATAATTCACCCCTCCACTTT
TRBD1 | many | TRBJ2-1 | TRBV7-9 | CASSFETGVWNEQFF | TGTGCCAGCAGCTTCGAGACAGGGGTCTGGAATGAGCAGTTCTTC
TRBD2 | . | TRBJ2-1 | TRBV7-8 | CASSLAAGGLLYNEQFF | TGTGCCAGCAGCTTAGCAGCGGGGGGGTTGCTTTACAATGAGCAGTTCTTC
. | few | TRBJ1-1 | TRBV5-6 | CASSSSGFVRGTEAFF | TGTGCCAGCAGCAGCTCTGGGTTCGTCAGGGGCACTGAAGCTTTCTTT
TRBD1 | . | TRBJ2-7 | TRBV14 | CASSLRQGVQQYF | TGTGCCAGCAGCCTCAGACAGGGGGTACAGCAGTACTTC
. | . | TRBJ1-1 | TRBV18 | CASSSSEGGNTEAFF | TGTGCCAGCTCTTCCTCGGAGGGTGGTAACACTGAAGCTTTCTTT
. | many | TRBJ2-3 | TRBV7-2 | CASSLGVQRGTTDTQYF | TGTGCCAGCAGCTTAGGGGTCCAACGGGGCACCACAGATACGCAGTATTTT
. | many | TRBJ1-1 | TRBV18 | CASSPQVNTEAFF | TGTGCCAGCTCACCGCAGGTGAACACTGAAGCTTTCTTT
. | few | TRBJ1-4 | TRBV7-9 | CASSLVPGAKEKLFF | TGTGCCAGCAGCTTAGTTCCGGGGGCCAAGGAAAAACTGTTTTTT
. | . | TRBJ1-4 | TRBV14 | CASSPQGRMGLGKLFF | TGTGCCAGCAGCCCCCAGGGAAGGATGGGGCTAGGAAAACTGTTTTTT
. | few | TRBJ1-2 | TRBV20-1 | CSASEQGYYGYTF | TGCAGTGCTAGTGAACAGGGTTATTATGGCTACACCTTC
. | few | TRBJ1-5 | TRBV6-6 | CASSYTPGLTNQPQHF | TGTGCCAGCAGTTACACGCCAGGCCTAACCAATCAGCCCCAGCATTTT
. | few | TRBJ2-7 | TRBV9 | CASSARTDARLSSYEQYF | TGTGCCAGCAGCGCGAGGACAGATGCCCGGTTGAGCTCCTACGAGCAGTACTTC
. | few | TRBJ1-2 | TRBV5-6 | CASSPRDGYGYTF | TGTGCCAGCAGCCCCCGGGACGGCTATGGCTACACCTTC
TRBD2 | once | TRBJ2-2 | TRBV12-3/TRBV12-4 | CASSRGLAGGKRSGELFF | TGTGCCAGCAGCCGCGGACTAGCGGGGGGGAAGAGGTCCGGGGAGCTGTTTTTT
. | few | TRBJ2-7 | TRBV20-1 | CSATQGPTYEQYF | TGCAGTGCTACCCAGGGGCCAACCTACGAGCAGTACTTC
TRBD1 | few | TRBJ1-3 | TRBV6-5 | CASSYSGQGVPNTIYF | TGTGCCAGCAGTTATAGTGGACAGGGGGTCCCGAACACCATATATTTT
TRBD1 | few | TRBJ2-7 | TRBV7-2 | CASSFDRGPNEQYF | TGTGCCAGCAGTTTCGACAGGGGGCCCAACGAGCAGTACTTC
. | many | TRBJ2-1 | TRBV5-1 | CASSPKGGGPGKGLEQFF | TGCGCCAGCAGCCCCAAGGGGGGGGGGCCTGGAAAAGGGCTTGAGCAGTTCTTC
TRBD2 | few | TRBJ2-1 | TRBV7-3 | CASSPGLAGNPEFF | TGTGCCAGCAGCCCCGGACTAGCGGGGAATCCAGAGTTCTTC
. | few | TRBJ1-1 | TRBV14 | CASSQASLLIF | TGTGCCAGCAGCCAAGCCAGTTTGCTAATCTTT
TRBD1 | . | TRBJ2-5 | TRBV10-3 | CATDDQDRVSETQYF | TGTGCCACCGACGACCAGGACAGGGTTTCGGAGACCCAGTACTTC
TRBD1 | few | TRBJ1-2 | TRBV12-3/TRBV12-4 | CASGRQGIYGYTF | TGTGCCAGCGGGAGACAGGGAATCTATGGCTACACCTTC
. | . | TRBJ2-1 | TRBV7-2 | CASSLYRGDYNEQFF | TGTGCCAGCAGCTTATACCGGGGAGACTACAATGAGCAGTTCTTC
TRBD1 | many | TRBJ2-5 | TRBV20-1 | CSATGGTGGSQETQYF | TGCAGTGCTACTGGGGGTACAGGGGGTTCCCAAGAGACCCAGTACTTC
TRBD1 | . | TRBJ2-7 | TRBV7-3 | CASSAGQGRFEQYF | TGTGCCAGCAGCGCGGGACAGGGGAGGTTCGAGCAGTACTTC
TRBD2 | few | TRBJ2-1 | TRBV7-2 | CASSSEPGLATQFF | TGTGCCAGCAGCTCTGAACCGGGACTAGCGACGCAGTTCTTC
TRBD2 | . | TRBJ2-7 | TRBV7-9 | CASSLERGLGYEQYF | TGTGCCAGCAGCTTAGAGCGGGGCTTAGGCTACGAGCAGTACTTC